This TCR beta chain was documented in a study of cytomegalovirus exposure and HLA in healthy donors. Background on the study: Of around 410 genotyped donors, more than 65% grouped in the Caucasian-associated ancestry cluster.

Concerning this clone itself: Its antigen is currently unknown.

Primers included in the PCR were 60 Vbeta and 13 Jbeta primers. In the study's own analysis: Unique TCR beta chains totaled 80 million to 100 million in a later count, with roughly 11 million of them shared. Clones were read by immunoSEQ multiplex PCR, and TCRdb kept only the in-frame ones, dropping some. The D gene and trimming were derived from the DNA, and the V and J assignments and clone size from that table. The table includes 100,000 to 150,000 clones, over 60% detected once. Whole-study findings and limits: Specificity for CMV antigens was confirmed in vitro for a few of the CMV-associated chains. Later genetic work tied a missense DCLRE1C variant to beta-chain V and J trimming.

V lost 5 bases to trimming and J lost 4 bases, with 11 bases between them. The germline gives CDR1 SGHTA, CDR2 FQGNSA. CDR3 length equals 13 residues. This TCR derives from a man in his sixties in good health and CMV-seropositive. The source material was PBMCs. This chain connects TRBV7-2 to TRBJ1-2; TRBD1 is a possible D gene (5 bases). The DNA of the CDR3 is TGTGCCAGCAGCGTTGGCGGGACCTATGGCTACACCTTC. Its translation: CASSVGGTYGYTF.